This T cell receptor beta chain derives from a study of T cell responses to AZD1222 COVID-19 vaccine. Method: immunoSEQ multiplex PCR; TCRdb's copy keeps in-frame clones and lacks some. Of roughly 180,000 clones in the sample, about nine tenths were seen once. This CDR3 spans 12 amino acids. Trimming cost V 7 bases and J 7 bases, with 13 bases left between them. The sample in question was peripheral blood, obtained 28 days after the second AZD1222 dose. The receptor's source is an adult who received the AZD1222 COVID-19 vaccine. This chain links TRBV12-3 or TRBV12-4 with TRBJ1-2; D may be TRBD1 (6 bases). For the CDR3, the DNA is TGTGCCAGCACCAAGGGGGTGGTTGGCTACACCTTC. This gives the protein CASTKGVVGYTF.